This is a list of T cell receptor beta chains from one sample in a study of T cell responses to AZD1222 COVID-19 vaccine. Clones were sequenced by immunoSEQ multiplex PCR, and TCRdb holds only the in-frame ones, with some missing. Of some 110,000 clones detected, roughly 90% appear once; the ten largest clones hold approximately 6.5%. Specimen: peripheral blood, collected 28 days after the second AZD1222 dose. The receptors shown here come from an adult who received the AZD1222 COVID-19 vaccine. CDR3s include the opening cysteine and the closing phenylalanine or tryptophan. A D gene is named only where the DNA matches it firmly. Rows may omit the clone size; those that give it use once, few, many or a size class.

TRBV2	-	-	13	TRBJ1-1	CASSNQGNTEAFF	TGTGCCAGCAGCAACCAGGGGAACACTGAAGCTTTCTTT
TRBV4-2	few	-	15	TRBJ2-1	CASSQATGRPVEQFF	TGTGCCAGCAGCCAAGCGACCGGCAGGCCCGTCGAGCAGTTCTTC
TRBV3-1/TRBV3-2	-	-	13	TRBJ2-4	CASSQVGGNIQYF	TGTGCCAGCAGCCAAGTCGGTGGCAACATTCAGTACTTC
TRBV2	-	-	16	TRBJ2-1	CASSGRGTGTYNEQFF	TGTGCCAGCAGTGGGAGGGGGACTGGGACCTACAATGAGCAGTTCTTC
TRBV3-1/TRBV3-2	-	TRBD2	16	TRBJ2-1	CASSPASGGALGEQFF	TGTGCCAGCAGCCCCGCTAGCGGGGGGGCTTTGGGTGAGCAGTTCTTC
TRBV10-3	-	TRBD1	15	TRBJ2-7	CASDPGGQGTYEQYF	TGTGCCAGCGACCCCGGGGGACAGGGGACCTACGAGCAGTACTTC
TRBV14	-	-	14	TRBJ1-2	CASSPRARNYGYTF	TGTGCCAGCAGCCCTAGGGCGAGGAACTATGGCTACACCTTC
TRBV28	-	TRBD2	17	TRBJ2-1	CASSLGPTSGFYNEQFF	TGTGCCAGCAGTTTAGGCCCTACTAGCGGTTTCTACAATGAGCAGTTCTTC
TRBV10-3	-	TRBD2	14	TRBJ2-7	CAISARGANYEQYF	TGTGCCATCAGTGCGCGGGGGGCAAACTACGAGCAGTACTTC
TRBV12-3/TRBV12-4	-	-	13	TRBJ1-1	CASQGPTYTEAFF	TGTGCCAGCCAGGGACCGACTTACACTGAAGCTTTCTTT
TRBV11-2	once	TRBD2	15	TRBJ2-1	CASSSWTSGVNEQFF	TGTGCCAGCAGCTCGTGGACTAGCGGGGTCAATGAGCAGTTCTTC
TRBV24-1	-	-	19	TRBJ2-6	CATSDLHGDTRAGANVLTF	TGTGCCACCAGTGATTTGCACGGGGATACGAGGGCTGGGGCCAACGTCCTGACTTTC
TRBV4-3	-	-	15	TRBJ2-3	CASSQDLIAKDTQYF	TGCGCCAGCAGCCAAGATTTAATAGCAAAGGATACGCAGTATTTT
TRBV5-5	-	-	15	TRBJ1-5	CASSLDLVSNQPQHF	TGTGCCAGCAGCTTGGATTTGGTTTCCAATCAGCCCCAGCATTTT
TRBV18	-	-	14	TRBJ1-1	CASSPRQDYTEAFF	TGTGCCAGCTCACCCCGACAGGATTACACTGAAGCTTTCTTT
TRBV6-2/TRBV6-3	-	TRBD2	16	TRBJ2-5	CASSLAGEGWQETQYF	TGTGCCAGCAGTCTAGCGGGAGAGGGTTGGCAAGAGACCCAGTACTTC
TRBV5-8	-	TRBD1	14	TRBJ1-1	CASSLGQGYTEAFF	TGTGCCAGCAGCTTGGGACAGGGGTACACTGAAGCTTTCTTT
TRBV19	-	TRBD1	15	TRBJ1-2	CASNPGQGKAYGYTF	TGTGCCAGTAACCCGGGACAGGGAAAGGCCTATGGCTACACCTTC
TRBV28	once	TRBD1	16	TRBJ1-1	CASNPAGTGGLTEAFF	TGTGCCAGCAACCCGGCTGGGACAGGGGGTCTCACTGAAGCTTTCTTT
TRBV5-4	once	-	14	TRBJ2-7	CASSLEVSSYEQYF	TGTGCCAGCAGCTTGGAAGTTAGCTCCTACGAGCAGTACTTC
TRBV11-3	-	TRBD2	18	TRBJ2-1	CASSLEGLAGGKGNEQFF	TGTGCCAGCAGCTTAGAGGGACTAGCGGGAGGGAAGGGCAATGAGCAGTTCTTC
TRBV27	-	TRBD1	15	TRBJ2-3	CASSCRTGSGDTQYF	TGTGCCAGCAGTTGCCGGACAGGGTCCGGAGATACGCAGTATTTT
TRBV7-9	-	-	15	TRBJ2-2	CASSTQETNTGELFF	TGTGCCAGCAGCACCCAAGAGACTAACACCGGGGAGCTGTTTTTT
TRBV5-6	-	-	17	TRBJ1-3	CASSPISDRFSGNTIYF	TGTGCCAGCAGCCCAATATCTGACAGGTTCTCTGGAAACACCATATATTTT
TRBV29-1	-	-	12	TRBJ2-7	CSGTGNNYEQYF	TGCAGCGGTACCGGGAACAACTACGAGCAGTACTTC
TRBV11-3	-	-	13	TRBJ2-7	CASSLDYTYEQYF	TGTGCCAGCAGCTTAGATTACACGTACGAGCAGTACTTC
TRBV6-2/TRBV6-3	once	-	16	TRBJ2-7	CASSSNRRSSSYEQYF	TGTGCCAGCAGCTCCAACCGACGGAGTAGTTCCTACGAGCAGTACTTC
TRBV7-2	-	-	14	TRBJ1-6	CASSFLRGDSPLHF	TGTGCCAGCAGCTTCTTGAGGGGGGATTCACCCCTCCACTTT
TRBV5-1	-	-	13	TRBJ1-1	CASSLVMNTEAFF	TGCGCCAGCAGCTTGGTGATGAACACTGAAGCTTTCTTT
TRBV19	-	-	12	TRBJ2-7	CASSGATYEQYF	TGTGCCAGTAGCGGAGCTACCTACGAGCAGTACTTC
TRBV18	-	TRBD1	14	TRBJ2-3	CASSPRDREDTQYF	TGTGCCAGCTCACCACGGGACAGGGAAGATACGCAGTATTTT
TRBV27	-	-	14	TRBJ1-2	CASSLSQGQGGYTF	TGTGCCAGCAGTTTATCGCAGGGTCAGGGAGGCTACACCTTC
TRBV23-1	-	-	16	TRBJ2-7	CASSQRAGLSSYEQYF	TGCGCCAGCAGTCAAAGGGCGGGGCTTAGCTCCTACGAGCAGTACTTC
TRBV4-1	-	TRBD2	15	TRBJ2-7	CASSLGLAGTYEQYF	TGCGCCAGCAGCCTCGGACTAGCGGGGACCTACGAGCAGTACTTC